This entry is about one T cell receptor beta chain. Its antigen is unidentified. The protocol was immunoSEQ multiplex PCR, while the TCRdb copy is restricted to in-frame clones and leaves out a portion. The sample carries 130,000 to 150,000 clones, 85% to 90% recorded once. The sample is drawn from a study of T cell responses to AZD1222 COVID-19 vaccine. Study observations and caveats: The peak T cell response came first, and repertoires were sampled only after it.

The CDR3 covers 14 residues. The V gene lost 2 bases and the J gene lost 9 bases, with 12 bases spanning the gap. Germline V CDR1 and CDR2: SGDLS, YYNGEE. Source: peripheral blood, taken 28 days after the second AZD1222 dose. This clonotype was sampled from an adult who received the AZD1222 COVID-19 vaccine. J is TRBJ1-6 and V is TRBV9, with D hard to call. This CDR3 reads CASSVRPEGSPLHF. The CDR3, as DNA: TGTGCCAGCAGCGTCCGGCCTGAGGGTTCACCCCTCCACTTT. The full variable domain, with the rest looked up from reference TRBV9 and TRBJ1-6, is DSGVTQTPKHLITATGQRVTLRCSPRSGDLSVYWYQQSLDQGLQFLIQYYNGEERAKGNILERFSAQQFPDLHSELNLSSLELGDSALYFCASSVRPEGSPLHFGNGTRLTVT.